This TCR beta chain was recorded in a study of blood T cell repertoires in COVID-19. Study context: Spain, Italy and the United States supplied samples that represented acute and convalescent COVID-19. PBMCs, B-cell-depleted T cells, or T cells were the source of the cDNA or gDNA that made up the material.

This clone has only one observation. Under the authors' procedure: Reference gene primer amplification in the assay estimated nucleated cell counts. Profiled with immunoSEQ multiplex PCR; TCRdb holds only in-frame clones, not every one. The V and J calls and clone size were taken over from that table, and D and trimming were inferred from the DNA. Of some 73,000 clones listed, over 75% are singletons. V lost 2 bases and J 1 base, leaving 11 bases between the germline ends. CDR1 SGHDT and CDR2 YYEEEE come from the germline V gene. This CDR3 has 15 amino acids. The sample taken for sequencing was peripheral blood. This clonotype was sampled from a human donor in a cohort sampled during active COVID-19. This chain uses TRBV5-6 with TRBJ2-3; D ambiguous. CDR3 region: CASSFRRTGTDTQYF. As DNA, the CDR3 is TGTGCCAGCAGCTTTCGGAGAACGGGCACAGATACGCAGTATTTT.